This TCR beta chain originates from a study of blood T cell repertoires in COVID-19. Study details: Samples taken during acute and convalescent COVID-19 were collected in the United States, Italy and Spain. Sources were T cells, B-cell-depleted T cells, or PBMCs; the material itself was cDNA or gDNA.

This CDR3 spans 17 amino acids. With 1 base removed from V and 2 bases from J, the gap between germline ends came to 15 bases. Germline loops: CDR1 LGHDT, CDR2 YNNKEL (reference sequence). In the original workflow: Reference gene primers were amplified, and this amplification served to estimate nucleated cell counts. Measured with immunoSEQ multiplex PCR; TCRdb has only the in-frame clones, and not every one. Clone size and V and J calls were adopted from that table, with D and trimming inferred from the DNA. There are 250,000 to 350,000 clones in the sample; around 86% occur only once, and around 2.9% lies in the top ten.

The sample taken for sequencing was peripheral blood. This chain links TRBV3-1 (or the pseudogene TRBV3-2) with TRBJ1-5; possible D gene TRBD1, 6 bases. This TCR came from a woman in her thirties with active or convalescent COVID-19. Here the CDR3 DNA reads TGTGCCAGCAGCCAAGCCCCCCGGGGGGCAGGCAATCAGCCCCAGCATTTT. Its protein is CASSQAPRGAGNQPQHF.